Listed below are T cell receptor beta chains from one sample, sequenced in a study of blood T cell repertoires in COVID-19. Only in-frame clones appear in the TCRdb table, and some are missing; sequencing was by immunoSEQ multiplex PCR. The sample yields about 140,000 clones, 88% seen once. The sequenced material came from peripheral blood. Source of these receptors: a man aged 65-85 years with acute or convalescent COVID-19. Each CDR3 is given with its conserved first and last residue. D genes are given only for firm matches. Size values are once, few and many counts, or a class for expanded clones, and some rows have none.

v_gene,d_gene,j_gene,abundance,CDR3nt,CDR3aa
TRBV29-1,.,TRBJ2-1,.,TGCAGCGTTGAAGGGGCAATGGAGCAGTTCTTC,CSVEGAMEQFF
TRBV6-1,.,TRBJ2-4,.,TGTGCCAGCAGTGAGCGGACAATAAAGATTCAGTACTTC,CASSERTIKIQYF
TRBV28,TRBD1,TRBJ1-5,.,TGTGCCAGCAGCCCCGGGACAGGGAGTCAGCCCCAGCATTTT,CASSPGTGSQPQHF
TRBV27,.,TRBJ1-2,.,TGTGCCAGCAGTTTCCGTGCGCGGGCCAGCTTCAACTCCTATGGCTACACCTTC,CASSFRARASFNSYGYTF
TRBV28,TRBD1,TRBJ1-5,.,TGTGCCAGCAGTTTGGTGGGACAGACGAGCAATCAGCCCCAGCATTTT,CASSLVGQTSNQPQHF
TRBV6-5,.,TRBJ2-6,.,TGTGCCGCGGCGGACTCTGGGGCCAACGTCCTGACTTTC,CAAADSGANVLTF
TRBV9,TRBD2,TRBJ2-3,.,TGTGCCAGCAGCTTGGGGACTAGCGGGAGTAGTAACACAGATACGCAGTATTTT,CASSLGTSGSSNTDTQYF
TRBV28,TRBD1,TRBJ1-2,.,TGTGCCAGCAGTCTAGGGGGACAGGGGGCGCGAGGGGCTGGCTACACCTTC,CASSLGGQGARGAGYTF
TRBV28,TRBD1,TRBJ2-7,.,TGTGCCAGCAGTTCCCACCGGGGGACAGGGCGCGAGCAGTACTTC,CASSSHRGTGREQYF
TRBV10-3,.,TRBJ2-7,.,TGTGCCATCAGTGAGTCAATAGGGGCTTCCTACGAGCAGTACTTC,CAISESIGASYEQYF
TRBV5-1,.,TRBJ1-4,.,TGCGCCAGCAGACCTGGAGGAGGGACTAATGAAAAACTGTTTTTT,CASRPGGGTNEKLFF
TRBV7-8,TRBD2,TRBJ2-3,once,TGTGCCAGCAGCTCCCTAGCGGGGGGGAACGCAGATACGCAGTATTTT,CASSSLAGGNADTQYF
TRBV7-2,TRBD1,TRBJ2-2,.,TGTGCCAGCAGCCCAGGACAGGGAATCGGGGAGCTGTTTTTT,CASSPGQGIGELFF
TRBV5-5,.,TRBJ1-1,.,TGTGCCAGCAGACTAGGTCAGGGGCGATTGAACACTGAAGCTTTCTTT,CASRLGQGRLNTEAFF
TRBV7-3,.,TRBJ2-2,.,TGTGCCAGCAGCTTAGTCCCGGGGATCGGGGAGCTGTTTTTT,CASSLVPGIGELFF
TRBV19,.,TRBJ1-5,.,TGTGCCAGTAGTATAGGCCACGGAGATCAGCCCCAGCATTTT,CASSIGHGDQPQHF
TRBV28,TRBD1,TRBJ1-5,once,TGTGCCAGCAGTCCGACCCGGGACAGCCAAGGGAATCAGCCCCAGCATTTT,CASSPTRDSQGNQPQHF
TRBV29-1,.,TRBJ1-4,.,TGCAGCGTTGGATCGGTGAATAATGAAAAACTGTTTTTT,CSVGSVNNEKLFF
TRBV10-3,.,TRBJ1-6,.,TGTGCCATCAATCCGACAGGTTATAATTCACCCCTCCACTTT,CAINPTGYNSPLHF
TRBV11-2,.,TRBJ1-3,.,TGTGCCAGCAGCTTAGGGGCGAGTGGAAACACCATATATTTT,CASSLGASGNTIYF
TRBV28,TRBD2,TRBJ2-7,.,TGTGCCAGCAGTCCCTCTTTGCCGGGAGGGAACGAGCAGTACTTC,CASSPSLPGGNEQYF
TRBV19,.,TRBJ1-2,.,TGTGCCAGTAGTAGAAATGCGGGGGGAACAGTTGGTGGCTACACCTTC,CASSRNAGGTVGGYTF
TRBV29-1,.,TRBJ1-1,once,TGCAGCGTTCGGAGGGACGCTGAAGCTTTCTTT,CSVRRDAEAFF
TRBV29-1,TRBD1,TRBJ2-1,.,TGCAGCGTCGACCGGGACAGCGCCATTTACAATGAGCAGTTCTTC,CSVDRDSAIYNEQFF
TRBV7-9,TRBD2,TRBJ2-1,.,TGTGCCAGCAGCTTAGCCCTGTTGGGGGGGGGCTCCTACAATGAGCAGTTCTTC,CASSLALLGGGSYNEQFF
TRBV7-2,.,TRBJ2-1,once,TGTGCCAGCAGCTTATCTGGGACTTACACTCCCAATGAGCAGTTCTTC,CASSLSGTYTPNEQFF
TRBV29-1,.,TRBJ1-2,.,TGCAGCGTTGAACCGTCCCACTATGGCTACACCTTC,CSVEPSHYGYTF
TRBV19,TRBD1,TRBJ1-1,.,TGTGCCAGTAGTCACACAGGGGGGGAGAGCACTGAAGCTTTCTTT,CASSHTGGESTEAFF
TRBV30,.,TRBJ2-3,.,TGTGCCTGGGCACGGGGCAGGGGTGGCACAGATACGCAGTATTTT,CAWARGRGGTDTQYF
TRBV25-1,.,TRBJ2-7,.,TGTGCCAGCAGTGAATTCTCGACTAGTGCCCCCTACGAGCAGTACTTC,CASSEFSTSAPYEQYF
TRBV5-1,TRBD1,TRBJ2-7,.,TGCGCCAGCAGCTTGTTGGGACAGGGGTACGAGCAGTACTTC,CASSLLGQGYEQYF
TRBV7-6,.,TRBJ1-4,.,TGTGCCAGCAGCGACAACCTGGCTAATGAAAAACTGTTTTTT,CASSDNLANEKLFF
TRBV28,.,TRBJ2-1,.,TGTGCCAGCATCGCGTGGAGCGGGTTGAGCTCCTACAATGAGCAGTTCTTC,CASIAWSGLSSYNEQFF
TRBV5-1,TRBD1,TRBJ1-5,.,TGCGCCAGCAGCTTGCAGGGGGAGAGCAATCAGCCCCAGCATTTT,CASSLQGESNQPQHF
TRBV5-4,TRBD2,TRBJ2-1,.,TGTGCCAGCACCCATCCGGGGGGCTCCTACAATGAGCAGTTCTTC,CASTHPGGSYNEQFF
TRBV6-6,TRBD1,TRBJ2-7,.,TGTGCCAGCAGCTCCTCCCCGGGACAGGACTCCTACGAGCAGTACTTC,CASSSSPGQDSYEQYF
TRBV18,.,TRBJ2-6,once,TGTGCCAGCTCCATGGTAGGGGCGGACGGGGCCAACGTCCTGACTTTC,CASSMVGADGANVLTF
TRBV18,TRBD1,TRBJ1-2,.,TGTGCCAGCTCACCGTCGACAGGGCGGTATGGCTACACCTTC,CASSPSTGRYGYTF
TRBV28,.,TRBJ2-5,.,TGTGCCAGCAGGCGAAAGGGGACTTCTCTACAGACCCAGTACTTC,CASRRKGTSLQTQYF
TRBV12-1,.,TRBJ1-2,few,TGTGCCAGCAGCTTTTCGGCAGGGGAATCCTCTAACTATGGCTACACCTTC,CASSFSAGESSNYGYTF
TRBV19,TRBD2,TRBJ2-1,.,TGTGCCACTAAAATAGCGGGAGCCTACAATGAGCAGTTCTTC,CATKIAGAYNEQFF
TRBV19,.,TRBJ1-3,.,TGTGCCAGTAGTTCGACAGCTAGCTCTGGAAACACCATATATTTT,CASSSTASSGNTIYF
TRBV6-1,TRBD1,TRBJ1-6,.,TGTGCCAGCAGTGAGGCTAGACAGGGGCCTCAATCACCCCTCCACTTT,CASSEARQGPQSPLHF
TRBV27,TRBD1,TRBJ1-2,.,TGTGCCAGCAGTCTAAGACAGGGTACTAACTATGGCTACACCTTC,CASSLRQGTNYGYTF
TRBV3-1/TRBV3-2,TRBD1,TRBJ2-1,.,TGTGCCAGCAGCCAACGAGGACAGGGTCGGAATGAGCAGTTCTTC,CASSQRGQGRNEQFF
TRBV11-2,.,TRBJ2-1,.,TGTGCCAGCAGCTTAGACGCCCTTAGCGGTGGTTCCTACAATGAGCAGTTCTTC,CASSLDALSGGSYNEQFF
TRBV27,TRBD2,TRBJ2-1,.,TGTGCCAGCAGTTTTTGGGGGAGCGGGGAGAGCTCCTACAATGAGCAGTTCTTC,CASSFWGSGESSYNEQFF
TRBV5-1,.,TRBJ2-3,.,TGCGCCAGCAGCGACGGGACGGCGGAGGGGCCAGATACGCAGTATTTT,CASSDGTAEGPDTQYF
TRBV6-4,TRBD1,TRBJ2-7,.,TGTGCCAGCAGTGACTCGGTACGGGACAGCCTTACCTACGAGCAGTACTTC,CASSDSVRDSLTYEQYF
TRBV5-1,TRBD1,TRBJ1-2,few,TGCGCCAGCAGTTTGGGGACAGTCTATGGCTACACCTTC,CASSLGTVYGYTF